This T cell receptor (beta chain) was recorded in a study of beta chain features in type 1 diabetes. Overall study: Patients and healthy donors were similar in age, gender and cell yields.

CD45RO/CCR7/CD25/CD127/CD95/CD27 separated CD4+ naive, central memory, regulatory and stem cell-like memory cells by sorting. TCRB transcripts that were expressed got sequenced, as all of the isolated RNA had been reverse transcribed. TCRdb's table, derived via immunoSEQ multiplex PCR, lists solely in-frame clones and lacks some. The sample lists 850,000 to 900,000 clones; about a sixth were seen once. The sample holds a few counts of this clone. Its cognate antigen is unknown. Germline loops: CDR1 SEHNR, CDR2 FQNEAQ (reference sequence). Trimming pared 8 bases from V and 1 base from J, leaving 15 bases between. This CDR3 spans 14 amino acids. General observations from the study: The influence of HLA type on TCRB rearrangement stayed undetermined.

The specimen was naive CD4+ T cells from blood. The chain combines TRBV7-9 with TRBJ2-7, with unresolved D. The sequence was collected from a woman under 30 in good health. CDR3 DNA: TGTGCCAGCGCCGGCCAGGAGCCTTCCTACGAGCAGTACTTC. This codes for CASAGQEPSYEQYF.